This TCR beta chain was recovered during a study of blood T cell repertoires in COVID-19. Study at large: Italy, Spain and the United States were the sources of the convalescent and acute COVID-19 samples. From T cells, B-cell-depleted T cells, or PBMCs came the material, which was cDNA or gDNA.

Method: immunoSEQ multiplex PCR; TCRdb's copy keeps in-frame clones and lacks some. Of 70,000 or so clones listed, roughly 84% are singletons. The CDR3 is made up of 14 amino acids. Losses at the gene ends were 5 bases for V and 2 bases for J; bases not matched to a gene: 2. CDR1 is SNHLY, CDR2 FYNNEI, per germline. The chain employs TRBV2 and TRBJ1-5, with 8 bases aligning to TRBD1. The sequenced sample was peripheral blood. The TCR comes from a woman of 80 years or more with active or convalescent COVID-19. In DNA, the CDR3 is TGTGCCAGCAGTCCGACAGGGGGCAATCAGCCCCAGCATTTT. Its protein product is CASSPTGGNQPQHF. The variable domain in full, completed from reference TRBV2 and TRBJ1-5, reads EPEVTQTPSHQVTQMGQEVILRCVPISNHLYFYWYRQILGQKVEFLVSFYNNEISEKSEIFDDQFSVERPDGSNFTLKIRSTKLEDSAMYFCASSPTGGNQPQHFGDGTRLSIL.